The present T cell receptor beta chain was sequenced within a study of CD8 T cells in ankylosing spondylitis. Study outcomes and limitations: Seemingly characteristic of ankylosing spondylitis blood was a TCR beta motif consisting of eight highly homologous variants. A subset of motif variants has previously been described in the synovial fluid and blood of reactive arthritis. The authors found the disease-linked clones to be CD8+ and relatively rare in peripheral blood.

For TCR beta, libraries came from quantitative 5'-RACE with molecular barcodes. TCRdb reanalysed the 5' RACE reads using MiXCR and keeps one entry per CDR3 protein. The data hold 150,000 to 200,000 distinct CDR3 sequences, with about 18% observed a single time. Only a few counts were recorded for this clonotype. The antigen remains undetermined. CDR1 SGHRS and CDR2 YFSETQ come from the germline V gene. The V and J ends lost 0 bases and 0 bases respectively, with 10 bases between them. This CDR3 is 16 amino acids long. The sample was blood, either unsorted or a sorted T cell fraction (not recorded which). The source is a male donor with ankylosing spondylitis or in good health (not recorded which). The chain is built from TRBV5-1 and TRBJ2-1; D is uncertain. CDR3 protein: CASSLESAVSYNEQFF. The CDR3 DNA sequence: TGCGCCAGCAGCTTGGAAAGCGCCGTCTCCTACAATGAGCAGTTCTTC.